A single T cell receptor (beta chain) is shown here with its context. The data derive from a study of OX40 agonist ivuxolimab in advanced cancers. About the study: While on treatment, patients had intravenous ivuxolimab at 0.01 to 10 mg/kg every 2 weeks.

Anyone with autoimmune disease history or systemic immunosuppression was excluded. Measured with immunoSEQ multiplex PCR; TCRdb has only the in-frame clones, and not every one. The sample holds 35,000 to 45,000 clones, 90% to 95% seen once. This TCR was recovered from an adult with an advanced solid tumor such as melanoma, head and neck, liver or kidney cancer. Sequenced material: CD4+ or CD8+ T cells sorted from blood, taken in a trial of the OX40 agonist ivuxolimab.

CDR3 in DNA: TGTGCCAGCAGCCCCCCGGGACAGGGGCCCACCGGGGAGCTGTTTTTT. This translates into CASSPPGQGPTGELFF. V and J are TRBV7-8 and TRBJ2-2; TRBD1 agrees at 10 bases. This CDR3 comprises 16 residues. Germline V gives CDR1 SGHVS, CDR2 FQNEAQ. V gave up 5 bases and J gave up 4 bases; unmatched junction bases: 7.